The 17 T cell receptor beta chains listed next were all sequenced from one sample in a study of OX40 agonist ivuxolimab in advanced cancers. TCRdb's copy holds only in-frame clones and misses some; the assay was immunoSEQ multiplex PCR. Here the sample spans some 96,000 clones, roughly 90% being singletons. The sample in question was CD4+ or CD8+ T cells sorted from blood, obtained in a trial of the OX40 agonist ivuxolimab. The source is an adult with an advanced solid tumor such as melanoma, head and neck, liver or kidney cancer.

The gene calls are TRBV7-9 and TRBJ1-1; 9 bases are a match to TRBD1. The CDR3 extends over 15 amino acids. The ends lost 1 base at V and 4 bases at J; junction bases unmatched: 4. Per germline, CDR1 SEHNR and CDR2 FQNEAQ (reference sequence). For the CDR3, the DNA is TGTGCCAGCAGCTTAGAAGGACAGGGGACCACTGAAGCTTTCTTT. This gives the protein CASSLEGQGTTEAFF.

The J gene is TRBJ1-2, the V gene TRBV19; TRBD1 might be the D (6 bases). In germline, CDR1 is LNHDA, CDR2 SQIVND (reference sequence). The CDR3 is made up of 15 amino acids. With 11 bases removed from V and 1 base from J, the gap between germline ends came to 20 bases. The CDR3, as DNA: TGTGCCTCGGGTGGGACACCAATCCTTAACTATGGCTACACCTTC. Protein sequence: CASGGTPILNYGYTF.

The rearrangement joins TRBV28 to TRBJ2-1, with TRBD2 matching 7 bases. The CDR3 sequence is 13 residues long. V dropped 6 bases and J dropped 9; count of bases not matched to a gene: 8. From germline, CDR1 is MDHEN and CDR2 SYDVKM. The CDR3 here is CASRGGGGIEQFF. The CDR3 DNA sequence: TGTGCCAGCAGGGGAGGCGGGGGAATTGAGCAGTTCTTC.

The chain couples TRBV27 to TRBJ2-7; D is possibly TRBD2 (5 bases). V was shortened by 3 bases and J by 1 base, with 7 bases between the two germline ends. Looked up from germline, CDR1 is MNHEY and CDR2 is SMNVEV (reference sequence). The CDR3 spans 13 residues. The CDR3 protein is CASSLRVSYEQYF. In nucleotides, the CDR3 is TGTGCCAGCAGTTTGAGGGTTTCCTACGAGCAGTACTTC.

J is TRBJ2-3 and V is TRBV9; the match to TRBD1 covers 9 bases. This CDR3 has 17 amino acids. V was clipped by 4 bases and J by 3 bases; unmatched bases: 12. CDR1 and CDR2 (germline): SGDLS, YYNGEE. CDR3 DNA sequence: TGTGCCAGCAGCCCCGGTGCGACAGGGGGTTGGACAGATACGCAGTATTTT. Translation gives CASSPGATGGWTDTQYF.

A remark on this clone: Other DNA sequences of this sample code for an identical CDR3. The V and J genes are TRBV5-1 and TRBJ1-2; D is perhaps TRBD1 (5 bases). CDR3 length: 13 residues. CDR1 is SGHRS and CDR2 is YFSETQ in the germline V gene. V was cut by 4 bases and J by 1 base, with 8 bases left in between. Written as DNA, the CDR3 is TGCGCCAGCAGCATGCAGGGTAACTATGGCTACACCTTC. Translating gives CASSMQGNYGYTF.

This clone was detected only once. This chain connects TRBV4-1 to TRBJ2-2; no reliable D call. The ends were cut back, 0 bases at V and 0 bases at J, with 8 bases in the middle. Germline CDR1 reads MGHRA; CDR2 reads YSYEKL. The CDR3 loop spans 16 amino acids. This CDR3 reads CASSQERAANTGELFF. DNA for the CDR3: TGCGCCAGCAGCCAAGAAAGGGCGGCGAACACCGGGGAGCTGTTTTTT.

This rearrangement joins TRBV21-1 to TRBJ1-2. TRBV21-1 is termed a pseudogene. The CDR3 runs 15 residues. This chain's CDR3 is CAPGSMGGDNYGYTF. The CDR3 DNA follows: TGTGCCCCGGGTAGTATGGGGGGGGATAACTATGGCTACACCTTC.

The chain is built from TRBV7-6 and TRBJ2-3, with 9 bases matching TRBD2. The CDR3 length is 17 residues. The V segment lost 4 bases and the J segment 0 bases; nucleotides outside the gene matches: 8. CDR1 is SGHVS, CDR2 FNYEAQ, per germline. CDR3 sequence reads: CASSSLRLAESTDTQYF. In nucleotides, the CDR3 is TGTGCCAGCAGCTCCTTAAGACTAGCGGAGAGCACAGATACGCAGTATTTT.

The CDR3 DNA is TGTGCCAGCGGGAAGTATAGCACAGATACGCAGTATTTT. Its protein product is CASGKYSTDTQYF. The V and J genes are TRBV5-4 and TRBJ2-3; D gene ambiguous. The CDR3 extends over 13 amino acids. Germline CDR1 reads SGHNT; CDR2 reads YYREEE (reference sequence). V lost 7 bases to trimming and J lost 0 bases, with 9 bases between them.

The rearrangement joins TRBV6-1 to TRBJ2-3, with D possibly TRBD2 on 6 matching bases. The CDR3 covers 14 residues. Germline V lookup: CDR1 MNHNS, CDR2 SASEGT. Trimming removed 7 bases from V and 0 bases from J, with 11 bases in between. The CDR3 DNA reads TGTGCCAGCACCTTGGAGGGTAGCACAGATACGCAGTATTTT. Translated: CASTLEGSTDTQYF.

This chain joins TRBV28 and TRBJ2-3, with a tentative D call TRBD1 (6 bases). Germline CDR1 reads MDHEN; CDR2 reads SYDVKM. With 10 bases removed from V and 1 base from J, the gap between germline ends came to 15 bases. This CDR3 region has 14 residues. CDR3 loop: CATRGRTGTDTQYF. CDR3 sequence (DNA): TGTGCCACCCGGGGACGGACAGGCACAGATACGCAGTATTTT.

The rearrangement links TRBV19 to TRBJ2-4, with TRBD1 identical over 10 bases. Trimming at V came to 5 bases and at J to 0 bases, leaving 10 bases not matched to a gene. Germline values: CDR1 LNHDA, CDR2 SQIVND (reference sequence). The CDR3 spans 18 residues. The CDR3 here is CASSVRDRGMLAKNIQYF. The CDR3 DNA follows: TGTGCCAGTAGTGTCCGGGACAGGGGAATGTTAGCCAAAAACATTCAGTACTTC. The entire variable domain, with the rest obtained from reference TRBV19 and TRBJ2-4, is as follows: DGGITQSPKYLFRKEGQNVTLSCEQNLNHDAMYWYRQDPGQGLRLIYYSQIVNDFQKGDIAEGYSVSREKKESFPLTVTSAQKNPTAFYLCASSVRDRGMLAKNIQYFGAGTRLSVL.

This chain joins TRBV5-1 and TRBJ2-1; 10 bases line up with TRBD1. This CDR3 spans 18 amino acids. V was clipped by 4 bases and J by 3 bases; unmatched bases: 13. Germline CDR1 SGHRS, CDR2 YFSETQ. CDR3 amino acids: CASSRGDRGNANYNEQFF. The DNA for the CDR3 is TGCGCCAGCAGCCGTGGGGACAGGGGTAACGCAAACTACAATGAGCAGTTCTTC.

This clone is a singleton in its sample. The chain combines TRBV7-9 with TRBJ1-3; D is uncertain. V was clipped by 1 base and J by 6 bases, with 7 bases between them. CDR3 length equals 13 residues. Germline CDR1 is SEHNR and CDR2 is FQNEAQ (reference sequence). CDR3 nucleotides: TGTGCCAGCAGCTTAGGAGCTTCAAACACCATATATTTT. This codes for CASSLGASNTIYF.

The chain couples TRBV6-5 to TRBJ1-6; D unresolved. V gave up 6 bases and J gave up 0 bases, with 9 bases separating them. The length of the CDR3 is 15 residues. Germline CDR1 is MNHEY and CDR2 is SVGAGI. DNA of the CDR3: TGTGCCAGCAGCCGTATTAGCTCCTATAATTCACCCCTCCACTTT. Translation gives CASSRISSYNSPLHF.

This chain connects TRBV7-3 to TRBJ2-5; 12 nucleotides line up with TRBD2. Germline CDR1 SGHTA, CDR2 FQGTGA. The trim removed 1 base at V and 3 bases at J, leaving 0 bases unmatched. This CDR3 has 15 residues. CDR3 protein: CASSLRTSGKETQYF. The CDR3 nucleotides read TGTGCCAGCAGCTTAAGGACTAGCGGGAAAGAGACCCAGTACTTC.